This entry describes one T cell receptor beta chain. This specimen comes from a study of blood T cell repertoires in COVID-19. The V segment lost 5 bases and the J segment 6 bases; nucleotides outside the gene matches: 1. Germline V lookup: CDR1 KGHSH, CDR2 LQKENI. This CDR3 has 13 amino acids. Generated by immunoSEQ multiplex PCR, the TCRdb table keeps only in-frame clones and is missing some. Of roughly 260,000 clones in the sample, about 90% are singletons; the top ten hold about 6%. This receptor was taken from a woman in her 30s with acute COVID-19. The V gene is TRBV18, the J gene TRBJ2-2, with 9 bases identical to TRBD1. The sequenced material came from PBMCs or T cells enriched from blood (not recorded which). The CDR3 loop reads CASSTGGPGELFF. The CDR3 DNA follows: TGTGCCAGCTCAACAGGGGGCCCCGGGGAGCTGTTTTTT.